This TCR beta chain was recorded in a study of tumor-infiltrating lymphocytes in primary liver carcinoma. Whole-study context: Every patient in the cohort had a primary liver carcinoma. That carcinoma was treated by surgical resection.

Note on this clonotype: Its antigen remains unidentified. The junction and the germline gene differ at one end; a read error may be behind it.

The study extracted blood RNA from unsorted whole blood and also extracted germline DNA. The CDR3 runs 12 residues. The germline V gene encodes CDR1 PRHDT and CDR2 FYEKMQ (reference sequence). Study-level results: Blood trailed tumors significantly in top-250-clone fraction (p = 0.039).

The authors made TCR beta cDNA from around 500 ng total RNA with a constant-region primer. Slightly modified ARM-PCR served as the procedure for the TCR beta libraries. These libraries came from three rounds of nested multiplex PCR. It was with TRBV1-TRBV30 forward primers and a C-beta reverse primer that the first two PCR rounds were run, at 10 cycles each. One entry per CDR3 protein results from TCRdb running MiXCR on the multiplex PCR reads. This sample has 300,000 to 400,000 distinct CDR3 sequences, with less than 75% found just once. Sequenced input: peripheral blood. This chain links TRBV13 with TRBJ2-7; TRBD2 is a possible D gene (5 bases). The receptor comes from a man aged 40-50 years with primary liver carcinoma and hepatitis B virus infection. As DNA, the CDR3 is TGTGCCAGCGGCTTCGCGAGGGATGGGCAGTACTTC. Protein sequence: CASGFARDGQYF.